These 15 T cell receptor beta chains came from one sample sequenced in a study of blood T cell repertoires in COVID-19. Sequenced by immunoSEQ multiplex PCR; TCRdb stores in-frame clones only, minus some. The sample includes around 61,000 clones, about nine tenths seen only once; the top ten take under 4%. Sequences were obtained from peripheral blood. These receptors all come from a man over 45 with active COVID-19.

This sequence joins TRBV6-6 and TRBJ1-1; the D is unclear. The length of the CDR3 is 11 residues. Looked up from germline, CDR1 is MNHNY and CDR2 is SVGAGI (reference sequence). V was trimmed by 8 bases and J by 5 bases, leaving 9 bases between them. In DNA, the CDR3 is TGTGCCAGCCGCTTGAGTACTGAAGCTTTCTTT. This encodes CASRLSTEAFF.

The chain joins TRBV19 to TRBJ2-1, with 8 bases that match TRBD2. V shed 4 bases, J shed 7 bases, and the junction held 9 bases outside the gene matches. The CDR3 runs 15 residues. Germline CDR1 LNHDA, CDR2 SQIVND (reference sequence). The CDR3 spells CASSNQRETWNEQFF. In DNA form, the CDR3 reads TGTGCCAGTAGTAACCAGCGGGAGACTTGGAATGAGCAGTTCTTC.

Turning to this clone: Other DNA sequences of this sample code for an identical CDR3. The rearrangement links TRBV7-6 to TRBJ1-3; no definite D call. CDR1 is SGHVS and CDR2 is FNYEAQ in the germline V gene. V was shortened by 9 bases and J by 1 base, with 16 bases between the two germline ends. This CDR3 has 15 amino acids. CDR3 coding DNA: TGTGCCAGTAGCACCACAGCACTTTCTGGAAACACCATATATTTT. Amino acids: CASSTTALSGNTIYF. The full variable domain, its missing parts supplied by reference TRBV7-6 and TRBJ1-3, is GAGVSQSPRYKVTKRGQDVALRCDPISGHVSLYWYRQALGQGPEFLTYFNYEAQQDKSGLPNDRFSAERPEGSISTLTIQRTEQRDSAMYRCASSTTALSGNTIYFGEGSWLTVV.

The CDR3 spells CASFLAGAGELFF. For the CDR3, the DNA is TGTGCCAGTTTCTTAGCGGGGGCCGGGGAGCTGTTTTTT. The rearrangement joins TRBV6-5 to TRBJ2-2, with 9 bases fitting TRBD2. V shed 9 bases, J shed 6 bases, and the junction held 5 bases outside the gene matches. CDR3 length: 13 amino acids. Germline V CDR1 and CDR2: MNHEY, SVGAGI.

The rearrangement links TRBV6-2 or TRBV6-3 to TRBJ1-2; TRBD1 is a possible D gene (5 bases). This CDR3 is built from 12 residues. Deletions cut 5 bases from V and 4 bases from J, with 8 bases between. Germline values: CDR1 MNHEY, CDR2 SVGEGT. In DNA form, the CDR3 reads TGTGCCAGCAGTGCGACAGTCTATGGCTACACCTTC. Its translation: CASSATVYGYTF.

The chain joins TRBV19 to TRBJ2-3; the match to TRBD2 covers 7 bases. This CDR3 spans 15 amino acids. Trimming removed 7 bases from V and 0 bases from J; junction bases left unmatched: 7. Per the germline V gene, CDR1 is LNHDA and CDR2 is SQIVND (reference sequence). CDR3 bases: TGTGCCAGTAAGGGCGGGAGCCCCAGCACAGATACGCAGTATTTT. Protein sequence: CASKGGSPSTDTQYF.

The chain combines TRBV19 with TRBJ2-3; the match to TRBD2 covers 15 bases. This CDR3 comprises 18 residues. After removal of 1 base from V and 7 bases from J, the junction contained 9 bases not matched to a gene. The V gene's germline CDR1 is LNHDA and CDR2 SQIVND (reference sequence). In nucleotides, the CDR3 is TGTGCCAGTAGTATAGCCCCACGGACTAGCGGGGGGGCCTATACGCAGTATTTT. This codes for CASSIAPRTSGGAYTQYF. The whole variable domain, remainder taken from reference TRBV19 and TRBJ2-3, is DGGITQSPKYLFRKEGQNVTLSCEQNLNHDAMYWYRQDPGQGLRLIYYSQIVNDFQKGDIAEGYSVSREKKESFPLTVTSAQKNPTAFYLCASSIAPRTSGGAYTQYFGPGTRLTVL.

The gene calls are TRBV4-1 and TRBJ2-7; D gene unclear. Trimming shortened V by 1 base and J by 1 base, and 8 bases separated the two germline ends. The germline V gene has CDR1 MGHRA and CDR2 YSYEKL. The CDR3 loop spans 14 amino acids. The CDR3 DNA sequence: TGCGCCAGCAGCCAAGGATCGGGTTCCTACGAGCAGTACTTC. Encoded protein: CASSQGSGSYEQYF.

This chain joins TRBV5-8 and TRBJ2-3; a possible D gene is TRBD2 (5 bases). Germline V gene data show CDR1 as SGHTS and CDR2 as YDEGEE. The CDR3 covers 14 residues. Trimming removed 3 bases at V and 2 bases at J, with 10 bases between. The DNA for the CDR3 is TGTGCCAGCAGCTCTGGGGAGACCACAGATACGCAGTATTTT. Protein: CASSSGETTDTQYF.

The genes are TRBV19 and TRBJ2-3, with D possibly matching TRBD2 (5 bases). This CDR3 spans 14 amino acids. Germline V gene sequence: CDR1 LNHDA, CDR2 SQIVND (reference sequence). The V end was cut by 5 bases, the J end by 5 bases, with 14 bases between. CDR3 DNA sequence: TGTGCCAGTAGTGAACGGTCCCGGGGAGATACGCAGTATTTT. It specifies CASSERSRGDTQYF.

This chain uses TRBV18 with TRBJ2-3, with 7 bases fitting TRBD1. The V gene end was trimmed by 4 bases and the J gene end by 5 bases; junction bases not matched to a gene: 3. The germline gives CDR1 KGHSH, CDR2 LQKENI. The CDR3 is 13 amino acids. In DNA, the CDR3 is TGTGCCAGCTCACTCTACAGGGGAGATACGCAGTATTTT. Protein product: CASSLYRGDTQYF. Full variable domain (outside the CDR3, taken from reference TRBV18 and TRBJ2-3): NAGVMQNPRHLVRRRGQEARLRCSPMKGHSHVYWYRQLPEEGLKFMVYLQKENIIDESGMPKERFSAEFPKEGPSILRIQQVVRGDSAAYFCASSLYRGDTQYFGPGTRLTVL.

The chain uses TRBV3-1 (or the pseudogene TRBV3-2) and TRBJ2-7; the match to TRBD1 covers 7 bases. Germline loops: CDR1 LGHDT, CDR2 YNNKEL (reference sequence). The CDR3 extends over 16 amino acids. Trimming at V came to 3 bases and at J to 0 bases, leaving 8 bases not matched to a gene. The CDR3 sequence: CASSHRWGQSSYEQYF. The CDR3 DNA reads as TGTGCCAGCAGCCACCGATGGGGACAGAGCTCCTACGAGCAGTACTTC.

CDR3: CSVTRGSQGELFF. The CDR3 DNA is TGCAGCGTTACCAGGGGGTCTCAAGGGGAGCTGTTTTTT. The J gene is TRBJ2-2, the V gene TRBV29-1, with TRBD1 matching 7 bases. Germline V gene sequence: CDR1 SQVTM, CDR2 ANQGSEA. J gave up 8 bases and V 5 bases, and 8 bases lay outside the gene matches. CDR3 length: 13 residues.

The chain is built from TRBV3-1 (or the pseudogene TRBV3-2) and TRBJ2-5; a weak D match, TRBD2 (5 bases). CDR1 and CDR2 from the germline V gene are LGHDT and YNNKEL (reference sequence). The length of the CDR3 is 15 residues. V gave up 0 bases and J gave up 5 bases, with 13 bases separating them. Here the CDR3 reads CASSQDQVARETQYF. CDR3 DNA sequence: TGTGCCAGCAGCCAAGATCAGGTAGCGAGGGAGACCCAGTACTTC.

V usage is TRBV5-1 and J usage is TRBJ2-3; 10 nucleotides agree with TRBD2. CDR1 is SGHRS and CDR2 is YFSETQ in the germline V gene. J gave up 2 bases and V 7 bases, and 16 bases lay outside the gene matches. This CDR3 is built from 18 residues. This CDR3 reads CASSPFSGGPLATDTQYF. CDR3 sequence (DNA): TGCGCCAGCTCCCCTTTTAGCGGGGGGCCCTTAGCCACAGATACGCAGTATTTT.